This T cell receptor beta chain was sequenced in a study of T cell responses to AZD1222 COVID-19 vaccine. Only in-frame clones appear in the TCRdb table, and some are missing; sequencing was by immunoSEQ multiplex PCR. This table has under 200,000 clones, more than 70% appearing once. Germline trimming cut 6 bases from V and 7 bases from J; bases unmatched to any gene: 6. The CDR3 sequence is 13 residues long. The V gene is TRBV12-3 or TRBV12-4, the J gene TRBJ1-2, with 9 bases aligning to TRBD1. Sequencing used peripheral blood, obtained on day 0 of AZD1222 vaccination. The TCR sequence derives from an adult in good health. The CDR3 DNA sequence: TGTGCCAGCAGACCAGGACAGGGGTCTGGCTACACCTTC. Encoded protein: CASRPGQGSGYTF.